The 9 T cell receptor beta chains in this list originate from one sample, sequenced in a study of T cell repertoires in aging, cancer and after chemotherapy. The template was genomic DNA from peripheral blood, not RNA. TRB rearrangements spanning V, D and J were amplified using mixed TRB-A/B primers. TCRdb reprocessed the multiplex PCR reads via MiXCR and lists one record per CDR3 protein. This repertoire shows about 2,200 distinct CDR3 sequences, over 25% found once; its top ten account for around an eighth. The specimen was blood. The receptors stem from a human donor in good health.

CDR3 bases: TGTGCCAGCAGTCCCCTCGACAGGGTGAGTGGCTACACCTTC. It encodes CASSPLDRVSGYTF. The genes are TRBV12-3 or TRBV12-4 and TRBJ1-2, with TRBD1 identical over 7 bases. This CDR3 has 14 amino acids. Trimming took 5 bases from V and 7 from J; bases not matched to a gene: 10.

By proportion, this clonotype is large. The J gene is TRBJ2-3, the V gene TRBV30; D is undetermined. Trimming left V 0 bases short and J 0 bases short, with 1 base between. This CDR3 has 12 amino acids. Looked up from germline, CDR1 is GTSNPN and CDR2 is SVGIG (reference sequence). The CDR3 DNA reads TGTGCCTGGAGTGTCAGCACAGATACGCAGTATTTT. Encoded protein: CAWSVSTDTQYF.

This clonotype qualifies as large. V is TRBV19 and J is TRBJ1-6, with TRBD1 matching 8 bases. The CDR3 has 13 amino acids. Germline lookup yields CDR1 LNHDA and CDR2 SQIVND (reference sequence). V lost 7 bases to trimming and J lost 8 bases; unmatched junction nucleotides: 4. The CDR3 nucleotides are TGTGCCAGTAAGGACAGGGATTATTCACCCCTCCACTTT. This codes for CASKDRDYSPLHF.

By share of the sample, this clonotype is large (0.1 to 1%). V and J are TRBV29-1 and TRBJ1-2; D is perhaps TRBD1 (6 bases). Deletions cut 4 bases from V and 5 bases from J, with 20 bases between. CDR3 length: 15 residues. Germline lookup yields CDR1 SQVTM and CDR2 ANQGSEA. CDR3 in DNA: TGCAGCGTTGGTGCGGGGGCAACAGGTTCTTATGGCTACACCTTC. This sequence encodes CSVGAGATGSYGYTF.

A few counts support this clonotype. The gene calls are TRBV5-1 and TRBJ2-1, with D tentatively TRBD2 (6 bases). Per germline, CDR1 SGHRS and CDR2 YFSETQ. Deletions cut 0 bases from V and 8 bases from J, with 18 bases between. The CDR3 loop spans 16 amino acids. CDR3 protein: CASSLGRDPITDEQFF. In nucleotides, the CDR3 is TGCGCCAGCAGCTTGGGGCGGGACCCTATTACCGATGAGCAGTTCTTC.

This clonotype was seen more than once but under ten times. The chain employs TRBV7-2 and TRBJ1-2, with D perhaps TRBD1 (6 bases). Germline V lookup: CDR1 SGHTA, CDR2 FQGNSA. V gave up 0 bases and J gave up 0 bases, with 11 bases separating them. The length of the CDR3 is 16 residues. The CDR3 sequence is CASSLAQGRTNYGYTF. The CDR3 nucleotides are TGTGCCAGCAGCTTAGCACAGGGTAGAACTAACTATGGCTACACCTTC.

This clonotype is medium-sized. This CDR3 is CASSFGTGNTIYF. As DNA, the CDR3 is TGTGCCAGCAGCTTCGGTACGGGAAACACCATATATTTT. The chain carries TRBV5-5 and TRBJ1-3, with D hard to call. The CDR3 sequence is 13 residues long. CDR1 and CDR2 (germline): SGHKS, YYEKEE (reference sequence). Trimming cost V 2 bases and J 4 bases, with 7 bases left between them.

This clonotype was seen only a few times. This chain connects TRBV7-9 to TRBJ2-7; D is perhaps TRBD1 or TRBD2 (5 bases each). The ends were cut back, 4 bases at V and 7 bases at J, with 23 bases in the middle. The CDR3 covers 16 residues. Germline V gives CDR1 SEHNR, CDR2 FQNEAQ (reference sequence). The CDR3 coding sequence is TGTGCCAGCAGCTCCACTACGACCGGGACGCTGGTGGAGCAGTACTTC. Its translation: CASSSTTTGTLVEQYF. The complete variable domain, with remaining parts taken from reference TRBV7-9 and TRBJ2-7, reads DTGVSQNPRHKITKRGQNVTFRCDPISEHNRLYWYRQTLGQGPEFLTYFQNEAQLEKSRLLSDRFSAERPKGSFSTLEIQRTEQGDSAMYLCASSSTTTGTLVEQYFGPGTRLTVT.

About this clonotype itself: The junction departs from germline at one end; a sequencing error may be responsible. The V and J genes are TRBV5-6 and TRBJ2-1; 15 nucleotides line up with TRBD2. Germline CDR1 and CDR2: SGHDT and YYEEEE. The CDR3 runs 18 residues. CDR3 sequence: CVSSVGLAGGEGNNEQFF. The DNA of the CDR3 is TGTGTCAGCAGCGTGGGACTAGCGGGGGGCGAAGGTAACAATGAGCAGTTCTTC.